This T cell receptor (beta chain) stems from a study of T-cell reconstitution after alpha-beta-depleted transplantation in children. Notes on the study in general: Certain patients had high TCRbeta diversity at day 60, and it came from recipient T cells and thymic progenitors that survived. At one year after transplant, newly produced T cells mostly accounted for T-cell counts and diversity. About two months after transplant, alpha-beta T cells reportedly came from several hundred expanded graft clones.

It was with unique molecular identifiers that the TCRbeta library was prepared. TCRdb reprocessed the PCR reads via MiXCR and lists one record per CDR3 protein. The sample has almost 600,000 distinct CDR3 sequences, 25% to 30% seen once. Concerning this clonotype itself: Its cognate antigen is unknown. The junction differs from germline at one of its ends, possibly a read error.

Sequencing used PBMCs, obtained before TCRalphabeta/CD19-depleted stem cell transplant. The source of this sequence is a boy less than two years old with Wiskott-Aldrich syndrome, due to receive a stem cell transplant.

The CDR3 sequence: CSVVNPTDTQYF. CDR3 nucleotide sequence: TGTTCGGTGGTGAATCCCACAGATACGCAGTATTTT. V is TRBV20-1 and J is TRBJ2-3; D not resolved. CDR3 length: 12 amino acids. Germline loops: CDR1 DFQATT, CDR2 SNEGSKA (reference sequence).